This record looks at one T cell receptor (beta chain) sequence and its context. Antigen: not known. This sample was taken from a study of type 1 regulatory T cells. Study-wide background: This in vitro CD4 product, T-allo10, is enriched for Tr1 cells and alloantigen-specific.

Each CDR3 protein is one row after TCRdb ran MiXCR on the reads. The profile shows 60,000 to 80,000 distinct CDR3 sequences, about three fifths of them singletons. The graft donor-derived T-allo10 cells reportedly recognize host alloantigens, are anergic, and suppress alloantigen-specifically. Germline V CDR1 and CDR2: SGHAT, FQNNGV. V shed 1 base and J shed 2 bases, with 8 bases lying between them. The CDR3 loop spans 15 amino acids. Input material: cultured T cells, either the whole culture or a sorted T cell fraction (not recorded which). Documented subset: Tr1-enriched cell product generated in vitro against host alloantigens. The receptor was derived from a human donor in good health. The rearrangement links TRBV11-2 to TRBJ2-2, with D possibly TRBD1 on 5 matching bases. The CDR3 protein is CASSLGGANTGELFF. The CDR3 DNA reads TGTGCCAGCAGCTTAGGGGGCGCAAACACCGGGGAGCTGTTTTTT.